These 22 T cell receptor beta chains originate from one sample sequenced in a study of T cell responses to AZD1222 COVID-19 vaccine. The repertoire was sequenced with immunoSEQ multiplex PCR; TCRdb's copy has only in-frame clones and lacks some. The profile shows around 30,000 clones, roughly 92% of them singletons. Sample: peripheral blood, taken on day 0 of AZD1222 vaccination. Receptor source: an adult in good health.

In nucleotides, the CDR3 is TGTGCCTGGCGACAGGAGAACACTGAAGCTTTCTTT. Translating it yields CAWRQENTEAFF. The chain uses TRBV30 and TRBJ1-1, with D perhaps TRBD1 (6 bases). This CDR3 is built from 12 residues. V was cut by 5 bases and J by 1 base, with 8 bases left in between. CDR1 and CDR2 from the germline V gene are GTSNPN and SVGIG (reference sequence).

This chain connects TRBV6-5 to TRBJ1-5; D gene unclear. The CDR3 sequence is 13 residues long. CDR1 and CDR2 from the germline V gene are MNHEY and SVGAGI. V lost 6 bases and J lost 5, with 11 bases in between. CDR3 region: CASSATGDQPQHF. CDR3 nucleotide sequence: TGTGCCAGCAGCGCGACCGGGGATCAGCCCCAGCATTTT.

The V and J genes are TRBV6-1 and TRBJ1-6; possible D gene TRBD1, 5 bases. Trimming took off 0 bases at V and 8 bases at J, with 11 bases between the two ends. This CDR3 spans 15 amino acids. CDR1 and CDR2 from the germline V gene are MNHNS and SASEGT. CDR3 nucleotide sequence: TGTGCCAGCAGTGAAGCGGGGGACGGGTATTCACCCCTCCACTTT. This codes for CASSEAGDGYSPLHF.

V usage is TRBV19 and J usage is TRBJ1-3; no clear D. Trimming removed 7 bases from V and 0 bases from J, with 7 bases in between. The CDR3 contains 13 residues. Germline V gene data show CDR1 as LNHDA and CDR2 as SQIVND (reference sequence). The CDR3 DNA follows: TGTGCCAGTAATGACCGCTCTGGAAACACCATATATTTT. This sequence encodes CASNDRSGNTIYF. Drawing the rest from reference TRBV19 and TRBJ1-3, the complete variable domain is DGGITQSPKYLFRKEGQNVTLSCEQNLNHDAMYWYRQDPGQGLRLIYYSQIVNDFQKGDIAEGYSVSREKKESFPLTVTSAQKNPTAFYLCASNDRSGNTIYFGEGSWLTVV.

The chain is built from TRBV5-6 and TRBJ1-4, with D perhaps matching TRBD1 (6 bases). V was shortened by 4 bases and J by 8 bases, with 9 bases between the two germline ends. The germline CDR1 and CDR2 sequences are SGHDT and YYEEEE. The CDR3 sequence is 12 residues long. The CDR3 coding sequence is TGTGCCAGCAGCCTTGGACAGGAAAAACTGTTTTTT. Amino acid sequence: CASSLGQEKLFF.

The V call is TRBV5-4, the J call TRBJ1-3, with D tentatively TRBD1 (5 bases). The length of the CDR3 is 16 residues. CDR1 and CDR2 (germline): SGHNT, YYREEE (reference sequence). The germline V and J ends were trimmed by 4 bases and 0 bases, with 14 bases remaining between them. The CDR3 loop reads CASSGRDSLSGNTIYF. DNA of the CDR3: TGTGCCAGCAGCGGCCGGGACTCCCTCTCTGGAAACACCATATATTTT.

CDR3 loop: CASSLDGGGTPYGYTF. The CDR3 nucleotides read TGTGCCAGCAGCTTAGATGGGGGTGGGACACCCTATGGCTACACCTTC. This chain uses TRBV11-2 with TRBJ1-2, with D perhaps matching TRBD1 (6 bases). Germline lookup yields CDR1 SGHAT and CDR2 FQNNGV. This CDR3 is 16 amino acids long. V was cut by 0 bases and J by 4 bases, with 15 bases left in between. Combining the CDR3 with reference TRBV11-2 and TRBJ1-2 gives the whole variable domain EAGVAQSPRYKIIEKRQSVAFWCNPISGHATLYWYQQILGQGPKLLIQFQNNGVVDDSQLPKDRFSAERLKGVDSTLKIQPAKLEDSAVYLCASSLDGGGTPYGYTFGSGTRLTVV.

The chain uses TRBV21-1 and TRBJ1-5. TRBV21-1 counts as a pseudogene. This CDR3 has 16 amino acids. CDR3 coding DNA: TGTGCCAGCAGCAAAGGTGGAATGGATAGCAATCAGCCCCAGCATTTT. Translation gives CASSKGGMDSNQPQHF.

This sequence joins TRBV7-6 and TRBJ2-5; 10 bases match TRBD2. The CDR3 contains 15 residues. Trimming removed 6 bases from V and 0 bases from J; junction bases left unmatched: 4. Germline values: CDR1 SGHVS, CDR2 FNYEAQ. The CDR3 loop is CASRLAGDHQETQYF. DNA of the CDR3: TGTGCCAGCAGGCTAGCGGGGGACCACCAAGAGACCCAGTACTTC.

DNA of the CDR3: TGTGCCACCAGTGATTTGGTGGAAGAGACCCAGTACTTC. As protein: CATSDLVEETQYF. The rearrangement uses TRBV24-1 and TRBJ2-5; no clear D gene. CDR1 KGHDR and CDR2 SFDVKD come from the germline V gene. The CDR3 loop spans 13 amino acids. V dropped 0 bases and J dropped 3 bases, with 4 bases sitting between them.

The chain is built from TRBV18 and TRBJ1-4; D call uncertain. This CDR3 comprises 13 residues. With 3 bases removed from V and 4 bases from J, the gap between germline ends came to 6 bases. Germline-derived CDR1 and CDR2 are KGHSH and LQKENI. The CDR3 bases are TGTGCCAGCTCACCGACGGGTAATGAAAAACTGTTTTTT. It is translated as CASSPTGNEKLFF.

The chain carries TRBV4-1 and TRBJ1-6; TRBD1 agrees at 9 bases. The J segment lost 6 bases and the V segment lost 4 bases, leaving 1 base of the junction unmatched. Germline CDR1 reads MGHRA; CDR2 reads YSYEKL. This CDR3 contains 14 residues. The CDR3 nucleotides are TGCGCCAGCAGCCGGACAGGGGCTAATTCACCCCTCCACTTT. Its protein is CASSRTGANSPLHF.

This chain uses TRBV15 with TRBJ1-5, with D possibly TRBD1 on 6 matching bases. The germline V gene encodes CDR1 LNHNV and CDR2 YYDKDF (reference sequence). There are 15 residues in the CDR3. V gave up 0 bases and J gave up 0 bases, with 6 bases separating them. The CDR3 spells CATSREGGSNQPQHF. For the CDR3, the DNA is TGTGCCACCAGCAGAGAAGGGGGTAGCAATCAGCCCCAGCATTTT.

The V gene is TRBV6-4, the J gene TRBJ1-2; TRBD1 aligns across 10 bases. V was clipped by 1 base and J by 6 bases; unmatched bases: 11. Germline V gene sequence: CDR1 MRHNA, CDR2 SNTAGT. The CDR3 sequence is 17 residues long. DNA for the CDR3: TGTGCCAGCAGTGACTTCCCAACCGGGACAGGGGTAGATGGCTACACCTTC. This codes for CASSDFPTGTGVDGYTF.

The chain joins TRBV12-3 or TRBV12-4 to TRBJ2-7; D unresolved. V was clipped by 6 bases and J by 3 bases, with 9 bases between them. The CDR3 extends over 12 amino acids. CDR3 coding DNA: TGTGCCAGCAGCCCCTTTCTCTACGAGCAGTACTTC. It translates to CASSPFLYEQYF.

A few counts support this clone. J is TRBJ1-1 and V is TRBV6-4, with 9 bases that match TRBD1. This CDR3 region has 14 residues. Germline CDR1 reads MRHNA; CDR2 reads SNTAGT. Unmatched junction bases numbered 5, after V lost 8 bases and J lost 1 base. The CDR3 nucleotides read TGTGCCAGCCGAACAGGGGGCGAGAACACTGAAGCTTTCTTT. It encodes CASRTGGENTEAFF.

This rearrangement joins TRBV6-5 to TRBJ1-3, with a weak D call TRBD1 (5 bases). Germline V gene data show CDR1 as MNHEY and CDR2 as SVGAGI. This CDR3 has 15 residues. V was trimmed by 6 bases and J by 0 bases, leaving 12 bases between them. The CDR3 coding sequence is TGTGCCAGCAGCCATACAGGACTCTCTGGAAACACCATATATTTT. This encodes CASSHTGLSGNTIYF.

This rearrangement joins TRBV5-1 to TRBJ1-2; possible D gene TRBD1, 6 bases. The germline V gene has CDR1 SGHRS and CDR2 YFSETQ. V was clipped by 5 bases and J by 4 bases, with 18 bases between them. The CDR3 spans 15 residues. In nucleotides, the CDR3 is TGCGCCAGCAGTTCAGCCTCAGGGGACTTCTATGGCTACACCTTC. It yields the protein CASSSASGDFYGYTF.

V and J are TRBV7-9 and TRBJ1-2, with TRBD1 as a possible D gene (6 bases). V lost 3 bases and J 3 bases, leaving 14 bases between the germline ends. The CDR3 has 15 amino acids. Germline V gives CDR1 SEHNR, CDR2 FQNEAQ (reference sequence). DNA for the CDR3: TGTGCCAGCAGCTTCTCCTTAGGGGGATACTATGGCTACACCTTC. Its protein product is CASSFSLGGYYGYTF.

This clone was counted a single time. The V gene is TRBV7-2, the J gene TRBJ2-1, with 10 nucleotides matching TRBD2. The CDR3 is made up of 15 amino acids. The germline V gene encodes CDR1 SGHTA and CDR2 FQGNSA. Germline trimming cut 2 bases from V and 5 bases from J; bases unmatched to any gene: 3. The CDR3, as DNA: TGTGCCAGCAGCTTAAGGACTAGCGGAAACAATGAGCAGTTCTTC. Protein: CASSLRTSGNNEQFF.

The chain is built from TRBV5-8 and TRBJ1-1; 10 nucleotides match TRBD1. This CDR3 contains 13 residues. Looked up from germline, CDR1 is SGHTS and CDR2 is YDEGEE. With V trimmed by 5 bases and J by 7 bases, 5 bases remained unmatched. The CDR3 sequence: CASSKTGGGEAFF. CDR3 nucleotide sequence: TGTGCCAGCAGTAAGACAGGGGGCGGTGAAGCTTTCTTT.

This clone was counted a single time. The chain recombines TRBV7-2 with TRBJ1-6, with D unclear. The CDR3 consists of 15 residues. Germline V gene data show CDR1 as SGHTA and CDR2 as FQGNSA. V lost 1 base to trimming and J lost 9 bases, with 13 bases between them. CDR3 bases: TGTGCCAGCAGCTTAGGACGGGTCAGCGGTTCACCCCTCCACTTT. It is translated as CASSLGRVSGSPLHF.